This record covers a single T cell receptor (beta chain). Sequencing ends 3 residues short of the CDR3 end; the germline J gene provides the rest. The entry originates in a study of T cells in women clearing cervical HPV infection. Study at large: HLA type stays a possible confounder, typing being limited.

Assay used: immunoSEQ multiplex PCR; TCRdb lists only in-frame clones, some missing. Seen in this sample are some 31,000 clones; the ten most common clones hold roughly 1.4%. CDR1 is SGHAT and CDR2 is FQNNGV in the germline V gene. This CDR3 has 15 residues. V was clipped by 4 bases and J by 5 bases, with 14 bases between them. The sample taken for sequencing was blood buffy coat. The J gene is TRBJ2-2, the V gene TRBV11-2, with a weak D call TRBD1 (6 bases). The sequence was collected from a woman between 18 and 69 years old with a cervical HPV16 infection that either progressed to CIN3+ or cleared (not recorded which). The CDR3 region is CASSSIQGATGELFF. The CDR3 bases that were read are TGTGCCAGCAGCTCGATACAGGGAGCAACCGGGGAG.